This TCR beta chain was sequenced during a study of radiotherapy plus CTLA-4 blockade in lung cancer. Study-level information: Around a sixth of patients responded objectively, and about 30% achieved disease control. Whole-study findings and limits: The best predictor of response was reported to be early blood T cell clone dynamics, with interferon-beta. Expansion of tumor-derived TCR clones was observed in blood after radiotherapy plus ipilimumab.

Concerning this clone: Its antigen is currently unknown.

The CDR3 is made up of 17 amino acids. Per germline, CDR1 SGDLS and CDR2 YYNGEE. The V end lost 0 bases, the J end lost 6 bases, and 19 bases lay between the germline ends. Assay: immunoSEQ multiplex PCR; the TCRdb copy retains only in-frame clones and omits some. Among about 87,000 clones, more than 75% were seen once, and the ten largest hold over 15%. This TCR came from a human donor with non-small cell lung cancer that progressed on radiotherapy plus ipilimumab. V is TRBV9 and J is TRBJ2-1; weak D call: TRBD2 (7 bases). The source material was peripheral blood, sampled from a patient treated with radiotherapy plus ipilimumab. The CDR3 bases are TGTGCCAGCAGCGTAGGTGGGGGGGCCGCAAATGGCAATGAGCAGTTCTTC. Protein: CASSVGGGAANGNEQFF. The entire variable domain, with the rest obtained from reference TRBV9 and TRBJ2-1, is as follows: DSGVTQTPKHLITATGQRVTLRCSPRSGDLSVYWYQQSLDQGLQFLIQYYNGEERAKGNILERFSAQQFPDLHSELNLSSLELGDSALYFCASSVGGGAANGNEQFFGPGTRLTVL.